The present T cell receptor beta chain was sequenced within a study of T cells in Graves' hyperthyroidism and ophthalmopathy. Study as a whole: Blood was drawn when the patient was first diagnosed and still untreated. General study findings and limits: Appearing also in blood were most of the thyroid clonotypes expanded above 0.001.

V lost 6 bases and J lost 2; bases outside the gene matches: 12. Germline lookup yields CDR1 DFQATT and CDR2 SNEGSKA (reference sequence). This CDR3 contains 18 residues. RNA transcripts gave rise to amplified TCR beta CDR3 regions. Primed by the HTBI set, a first-round RT-PCR was run on the TCR CDR3. TCRdb itself ran the multiplex PCR reads through MiXCR, one entry per CDR3 protein. The sample shows about 560,000 distinct CDR3 sequences, over 15% of them seen only once. Patients aged 18 to 65 had newly diagnosed hyperthyroidism lasting under 2 months. Thyroid ultrasound and orbital computed tomography, with clinical symptoms and serum thyroxine and TRAb, informed diagnoses. Turning to this clonotype: Its specificity is not known.

The sequencing input was blood. The chain combines TRBV20-1 with TRBJ2-3; TRBD2 aligns across 15 bases. The TCR originated in a woman under 30 with Graves' hyperthyroidism. CDR3 protein: CSAAVSGLAGGPTDTQYF. CDR3 nucleotide sequence: TGCAGTGCAGCGGTCTCCGGACTAGCGGGAGGGCCCACAGATACGCAGTATTTT.